Sequencing of this T cell receptor (beta chain) was carried out in a study of PD-L1 blockade in urothelial cancer. Sequencing was performed with immunoSEQ multiplex PCR; in TCRdb, only in-frame clones are kept and a portion is missing. Among 30,000 to 40,000 clones listed, approximately 80% were seen once. With regard to this clone: Its antigen is undetermined.

Findings and limits, study-wide: TCR clonality was measured in pretreatment peripheral blood. Clonality below the median predicted better survival.

Trimming pared 6 bases from V and 5 bases from J, leaving 13 bases between. The V gene's germline CDR1 is SQVTM and CDR2 ANQGSEA. The CDR3 covers 12 residues. The sequence was obtained from a man between 65 and 85 years old with urothelial cancer. Sequencing was performed on PBMCs, taken around atezolizumab (anti-PD-L1) treatment. The V call is TRBV29-1, the J call TRBJ2-5; perhaps TRBD2 as D (5 bases). The CDR3 sequence is CSVVTSGETQYF. The CDR3 bases are TGCAGCGTAGTGACTTCGGGGGAGACCCAGTACTTC.